The clone carrying this T cell receptor (beta chain) has a handful of counts. The V gene lost 1 base and the J gene lost 13 bases, with 20 bases spanning the gap. The CDR3 is 16 amino acids. Germline CDR1 is SGHDN and CDR2 is FVKESK. The data belong to a study of T cell repertoires in cytomegalovirus infection. One entry per CDR3 protein, called by TCRdb with MiXCR from the reads. The table lists 500,000 to 600,000 distinct CDR3 sequences, 16% of them singletons. The clonotype originates from a human donor in good health (CMV status not recorded). Some clones in this sample may be carry-over from other donors' samples. The V call is TRBV14, the J call TRBJ1-6; no clear D. The material sequenced was CD8+ T cells from PBMCs. The CDR3 DNA reads TGTGCCAGCAGCCAAGTGTCAGCAGGTCCCCTCTCGCCCCTCCACTTT. This sequence encodes CASSQVSAGPLSPLHF.